Listed below are T cell receptor beta chains from one sample, sequenced in a study of post-analysis software for immune sequencing data. MiXCR, applied by TCRdb to the PCR reads, yields one record per CDR3 protein. The table has 740,000 or so distinct CDR3 sequences, about 57% seen once; the top ten hold 4% to 5.5%. Sequencing input: blood. These receptor sequences come from a girl aged 10-17 years with multiple sclerosis. CDR3s include the opening cysteine and the closing phenylalanine or tryptophan. A D gene is named only where the DNA matches it firmly. Not all rows give a size; the values are once, few, many and, for expanded clones, a class.

d_call,clone_size,j_call,v_call,cdr3_aa,cdr3_nt
TRBD1,NA,TRBJ1-5,TRBV20-1,CSALSGQGNQPQHF,TGCAGTGCTCTCTCGGGACAGGGCAATCAGCCCCAGCATTTT
NA,few,TRBJ2-7,TRBV5-1,CASSAGQRSYEQYF,TGCGCCAGCAGCGCCGGACAGCGCTCCTACGAGCAGTACTTC
TRBD1,once,TRBJ2-1,TRBV13,CAGGQAAYNEQFF,TGTGCCGGCGGACAGGCGGCCTACAATGAGCAGTTCTTC
TRBD2,NA,TRBJ2-7,TRBV20-1,CSARDPSGGSAYEQYF,TGCAGTGCTAGAGATCCTAGCGGGGGTTCCGCCTACGAGCAGTACTTC
NA,NA,TRBJ2-1,TRBV19,CASSIVHEQFF,TGTGCCAGTAGTATAGTCCATGAGCAGTTCTTC
TRBD1,NA,TRBJ2-4,TRBV15,CATSRGQGATNIQYF,TGTGCCACCAGCAGGGGACAGGGAGCGACAAACATTCAGTACTTC
NA,NA,TRBJ2-5,TRBV2,CASSTVQETQYF,TGTGCCAGCAGCACGGTCCAAGAGACCCAGTACTTC
TRBD1,NA,TRBJ2-5,TRBV4-2,CASSQVGQGVRSSGTQYF,TGTGCCAGCAGCCAAGTAGGACAGGGGGTCAGGTCCAGCGGGACCCAGTACTTC
NA,few,TRBJ2-4,TRBV5-1,CASSPDGPKNIQYF,TGCGCCAGCAGCCCCGATGGCCCTAAAAACATTCAGTACTTC
NA,NA,TRBJ1-2,TRBV5-1,CASSGDRLGVYGYTF,TGCGCCAGCAGCGGAGACAGATTAGGGGTCTATGGCTACACCTTC
NA,NA,TRBJ2-1,TRBV7-3,CASSRTAGGVLPYNEQFF,TGTGCCAGCAGCCGGACTGCCGGGGGCGTCCTGCCCTACAATGAGCAGTTCTTC
TRBD1,NA,TRBJ1-2,TRBV2,CASSEALGTVIYGYTF,TGTGCCAGCAGTGAAGCGCTAGGGACAGTGATCTATGGCTACACCTTC
NA,NA,TRBJ1-2,TRBV29-1,CSGGSGSYGYTF,TGCAGCGGAGGGTCAGGGTCCTATGGCTACACCTTC
TRBD1,few,TRBJ2-7,TRBV6-1,CASSRHPGQGLPTVQYF,TGTGCCAGCAGCCGACACCCCGGACAGGGACTTCCTACAGTGCAGTACTTC
NA,NA,TRBJ2-1,TRBV6-1,CASSEALGDLYNEQFF,TGTGCCAGCAGTGAGGCCCTAGGGGACCTCTACAATGAGCAGTTCTTC
TRBD2,NA,TRBJ2-7,TRBV7-9,CASSLISGTSGYEQYF,TGTGCCAGCAGCTTAATTTCCGGGACTAGCGGCTACGAGCAGTACTTC
NA,NA,TRBJ2-1,TRBV6-6,CASSYSGESTYDEQFF,TGCGCCAGCAGTTACTCAGGGGAAAGCACGTACGATGAGCAGTTCTTC
TRBD2,NA,TRBJ2-1,TRBV25-1,CASSGGTSGRREQFF,TGTGCCAGCAGTGGGGGGACTAGCGGGAGGAGGGAGCAGTTCTTC
NA,NA,TRBJ1-2,TRBV2,CASSPGTLGYTF,TGTGCCAGCAGTCCCGGGACATTAGGCTACACCTTC
TRBD2,NA,TRBJ2-1,TRBV20-1,CSAIRGRGYNEQFF,TGCAGTGCTATACGCGGGAGAGGCTACAATGAGCAGTTCTTC
NA,NA,TRBJ1-1,TRBV27,CASSLYLGRYTEAFF,TGTGCCAGCAGTTTATACCTGGGAAGGTACACTGAAGCTTTCTTT
TRBD2,few,TRBJ2-7,TRBV6-6,CASNPGLGASEQYF,TGTGCCAGCAACCCAGGACTAGGGGCCTCCGAGCAGTACTTC
NA,NA,TRBJ1-2,TRBV6-6,CASSYGFTGEGYTF,TGTGCCAGCAGTTACGGCTTTACGGGGGAAGGCTACACCTTC
TRBD2,few,TRBJ2-1,TRBV29-1,CSVNLVAGGFFDEQFF,TGCAGCGTCAATCTGGTGGCGGGAGGGTTTTTTGATGAGCAGTTCTTC
TRBD1,few,TRBJ1-1,TRBV5-6,CASSSTGSPEAFF,TGTGCCAGCAGCTCGACAGGGTCCCCTGAAGCTTTCTTT
NA,NA,TRBJ1-5,TRBV4-1,CASSQVGAPSHILSNQPQHF,TGCGCCAGCAGCCAAGTCGGGGCTCCCTCCCATATATTGAGCAATCAGCCCCAGCATTTT
NA,NA,TRBJ1-2,TRBV10-3,CATSQTVLGGYTF,TGTGCCACCTCCCAGACGGTTTTGGGCGGCTACACCTTC